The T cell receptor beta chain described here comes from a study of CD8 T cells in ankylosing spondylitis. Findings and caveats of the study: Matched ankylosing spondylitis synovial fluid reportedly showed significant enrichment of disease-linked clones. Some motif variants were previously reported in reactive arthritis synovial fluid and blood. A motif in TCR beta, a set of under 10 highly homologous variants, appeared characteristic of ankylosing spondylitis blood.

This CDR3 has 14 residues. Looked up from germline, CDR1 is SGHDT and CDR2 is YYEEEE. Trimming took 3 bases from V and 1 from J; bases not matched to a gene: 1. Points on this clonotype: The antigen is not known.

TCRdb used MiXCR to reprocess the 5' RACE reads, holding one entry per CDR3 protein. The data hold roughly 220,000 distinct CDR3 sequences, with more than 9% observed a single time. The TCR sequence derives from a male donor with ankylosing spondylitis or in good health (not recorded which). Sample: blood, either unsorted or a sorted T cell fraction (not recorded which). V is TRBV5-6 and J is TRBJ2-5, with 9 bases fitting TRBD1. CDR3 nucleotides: TGTGCCAGCAGCTGGACAGGGGTCCAAGAGACCCAGTACTTC. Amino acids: CASSWTGVQETQYF.